This TCR beta chain was captured in a study of cytomegalovirus exposure and HLA in healthy donors. The primer mix had 60 Vbeta and 13 Jbeta primers. Clones were read by immunoSEQ multiplex PCR, and TCRdb kept only the in-frame ones, dropping some. The sample records 150,000 or so clones, roughly 85% being singletons. General study findings and limits: What a later analysis reportedly showed was that an Asian-associated ancestry cluster had fewer N-insertions than the approximately 700-donor mean. In an earlier analysis, about 90% or about 30%: the productive usage of most TCR beta V segments.

Though nominally healthy at sampling, donors likely had unrecorded immune exposures. The CDR3 contains 16 residues. Germline-derived CDR1 and CDR2 are MNHEY and SMNVEV (reference sequence). Trimming cost V 4 bases and J 7 bases; bases outside gene matches: 13. To note about this clone: What it binds is unknown.

The sequencing sample was made of PBMCs. This chain connects TRBV27 to TRBJ2-5; TRBD1 agrees at 9 bases. The origin of this receptor is a man between 40 and 49 years old in good health and CMV-seropositive. CDR3 sequence (DNA): TGTGCCAGCAGTTACACAGGGGGCGAGGGGAGTTTGACCCAGTACTTC. It encodes CASSYTGGEGSLTQYF.